These 8 T cell receptor beta chains were sequenced from one sample in a study of human T cells and chemical hapten exposure. TCRdb reanalysed the RACE reads using MiXCR and keeps one entry per CDR3 protein. The sample has a few hundred thousand distinct CDR3 sequences; about 5% are singletons. Time point defined: pre-sensitization, week 0. Treatment specified: therapeutic diphenylcyclopropenone sensitization with weekly scalp DPC. The input for sequencing was whole blood, taken in connection with sensitization to the hapten diphenylcyclopropenone (DPC). These receptor sequences come from a woman in her late teens or twenties with alopecia areata. Some clones in this sample may be carry-over from other donors' samples.

The chain has TRBV11-2 and TRBJ1-2; tentative D call: TRBD1 (5 bases). Germline V lookup: CDR1 SGHAT, CDR2 FQNNGV. The CDR3 totals 15 residues. The germline V and J ends were trimmed by 0 bases and 4 bases, with 12 bases remaining between them. CDR3 nucleotides: TGTGCCAGCAGCTTAGATCTTGGGACCTTCTATGGCTACACCTTC. Translation: CASSLDLGTFYGYTF.

Only a few counts were recorded for this clonotype. The J gene is TRBJ1-1, the V gene TRBV28; 8 bases fit TRBD1. The CDR3 is 14 amino acids. CDR1 and CDR2 (germline): MDHEN, SYDVKM. V gave up 5 bases and J gave up 4 bases; unmatched junction bases: 6. The DNA of the CDR3 is TGTGCCAGCAGTCAGGGGGCGATCATCACTGAAGCTTTCTTT. Protein sequence: CASSQGAIITEAFF. Supplemented by reference TRBV28 and TRBJ1-1, the full variable domain reads DVKVTQSSRYLVKRTGEKVFLECVQDMDHENMFWYRQDPGLGLRLIYFSYDVKMKEKGDIPEGYSVSREKKERFSLILESASTNQTSMYLCASSQGAIITEAFFGQGTRLTVV.

This clonotype was seen a few times. The V and J genes are TRBV10-3 and TRBJ1-2; no firm D call. V lost 0 bases and J lost 4, with 12 bases in between. The CDR3 is 15 residues long. The germline V gene encodes CDR1 ENHRY and CDR2 SYGVKD. The CDR3 DNA sequence: TGTGCCATCAGTGAGTCCACACTCCTCCCCTATGGCTACACCTTC. It translates to CAISESTLLPYGYTF.

This clonotype has ten or more counts. The chain uses TRBV6-2 or TRBV6-3 and TRBJ1-1; D ambiguous. In germline, CDR1 is MNHEY, CDR2 SVGEGT. V was trimmed by 6 bases and J by 4 bases, leaving 9 bases between them. The CDR3 is 12 residues long. The CDR3 DNA reads as TGTGCCAGCAGGGGAGTTCCCACTGAAGCTTTCTTT. It yields the protein CASRGVPTEAFF.

This sequence joins TRBV6-2 or TRBV6-3 and TRBJ1-2; D is uncertain. This CDR3 has 14 amino acids. Germline V gives CDR1 MNHEY, CDR2 SVGEGT. V was cut by 6 bases and J by 0 bases, with 11 bases left in between. In nucleotides, the CDR3 is TGTGCCAGCAGCCAGCCGGGAACTAACTATGGCTACACCTTC. This encodes CASSQPGTNYGYTF.

This clonotype was detected only a few times. This sequence joins TRBV10-3 and TRBJ1-1; D not resolved. The CDR3 contains 13 residues. Germline CDR1 is ENHRY and CDR2 is SYGVKD. Trimming stripped 2 bases from V and 3 bases from J, with 7 bases between. Written as DNA, the CDR3 is TGTGCCATCAGTGAGAGGTCCGACACTGAAGCTTTCTTT. As protein: CAISERSDTEAFF.

The chain carries TRBV20-1 and TRBJ1-2; D unclear. Trimming removed 0 bases from V and 8 bases from J, with 7 bases in between. The CDR3 has 11 residues. Looked up from germline, CDR1 is DFQATT and CDR2 is SNEGSKA (reference sequence). The CDR3 nucleotides are TGCAGTGCTAGAGAATATCCGGGCTACACCTTC. Translation gives CSAREYPGYTF.

This clonotype was picked up many times. The gene calls are TRBV18 and TRBJ1-1, with 9 bases lining up with TRBD1. Per the germline V gene, CDR1 is KGHSH and CDR2 is LQKENI. V dropped 5 bases and J dropped 5; count of bases not matched to a gene: 9. The CDR3 extends over 15 amino acids. The CDR3 DNA sequence: TGTGCCAGCTCATCCGGGACAGGGAGTAGGACTGAAGCTTTCTTT. Protein: CASSSGTGSRTEAFF.